The clone carrying this T cell receptor beta chain has at least ten counts. Sample-barcoded 5' priming and a J-beta primer mix drove a second PCR of roughly 7 to 11 cycles. TCRdb redid the calling of the 5' RACE reads with MiXCR, one entry per CDR3 protein. In the table there are roughly 680,000 distinct CDR3 sequences, about 50% of which are singletons. This record belongs to a study of blood T cells in healthy people across ages. The CDR3 extends over 17 amino acids. V trimming: 5 bases; J trimming: 3 bases; junction bases outside the gene matches: 7. CDR1 is SNHLY, CDR2 FYNNEI, per germline. Source material: blood. This TCR derives from a woman older than 75 in good health. J is TRBJ2-7 and V is TRBV2; 16 bases are shared with TRBD2. CDR3 in amino acids: CASSWTGTSGRDYEQYF. The CDR3 DNA sequence: TGTGCCAGCAGTTGGACCGGGACTAGCGGGAGGGACTACGAGCAGTACTTC.